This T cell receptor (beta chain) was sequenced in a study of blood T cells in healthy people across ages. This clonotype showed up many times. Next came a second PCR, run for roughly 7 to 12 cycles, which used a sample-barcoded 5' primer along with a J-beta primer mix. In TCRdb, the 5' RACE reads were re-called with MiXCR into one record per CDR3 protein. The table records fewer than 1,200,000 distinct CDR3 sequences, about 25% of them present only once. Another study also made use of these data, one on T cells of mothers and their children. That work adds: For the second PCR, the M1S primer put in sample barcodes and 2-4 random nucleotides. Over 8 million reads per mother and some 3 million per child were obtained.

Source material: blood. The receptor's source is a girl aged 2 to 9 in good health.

The chain's CDR3 is CASSLTGSSFSGANVLTF. CDR3 bases: TGTGCCAGCAGTCTTACAGGGTCCAGCTTCTCTGGGGCCAACGTCCTGACTTTC. The chain uses TRBV4-2 and TRBJ2-6, with a tentative D call TRBD1 (6 bases). V was trimmed by 6 bases and J by 0 bases, leaving 18 bases between them. Germline CDR1 is LGHNA and CDR2 is YNFKEQ. This CDR3 has 18 amino acids.